This T cell receptor (beta chain) comes out of a study of PD-1 blockade in classical Hodgkin lymphoma. Study-level findings and limits: Individuals who commenced nivolumab within less than 1 year of ASCT were excluded.

Relapse after autologous stem cell transplantation occurred in every patient, and brentuximab vedotin exposure varied. Trimming removed 1 base from V and 6 bases from J, with 10 bases in between. This CDR3 is built from 13 residues. Germline-derived CDR1 and CDR2 are SGHTA and FQGTGA. Details on this clone: Its antigen is not identified.

Profiling relied on immunoSEQ multiplex PCR, and the TCRdb table lists in-frame clones only, not all of them. The sample lists about 22,000 clones, approximately 71% occurring once. The input for sequencing was peripheral blood mononuclear cells (PBMCs), taken at baseline. The TCR sequence derives from a human donor with classical Hodgkin lymphoma. This rearrangement joins TRBV7-3 to TRBJ2-7; D is unclear. The CDR3 DNA follows: TGTGCCAGCAGCTTAAGAATGGAAAGCGAGCAGTACTTC. This gives the protein CASSLRMESEQYF.